The 21 T cell receptor beta chains given below trace back to one sample, sequenced in a study of identical twins. TCRdb redid the calling of the 5' RACE reads with MiXCR, one entry per CDR3 protein. The sample holds roughly 700,000 distinct CDR3 sequences, 8.6% seen once. The sample also formed part of further work on yellow fever vaccine responses in identical twins.

Sequenced sample: PBMCs. These receptors came from a woman under 30 in good health.

This chain uses TRBV20-1 with TRBJ2-3; no reliable D call. The CDR3 is 12 residues long. V shed 5 bases and J shed 2 bases, with 8 bases lying between them. Germline V gives CDR1 DFQATT, CDR2 SNEGSKA (reference sequence). The CDR3 here is CSAYQNTDTQYF. For the CDR3, the DNA is TGCAGTGCTTATCAAAACACAGATACGCAGTATTTT.

This clonotype was counted between two and nine times. As DNA, the CDR3 is TGTGCCAGCAGTCCCCCACGTGCAGGTGCTTCGACGAACACCGGGGAGCTGTTTTTT. Amino acids: CASSPPRAGASTNTGELFF. The chain employs TRBV28 and TRBJ2-2; D gene ambiguous. The CDR3 runs 19 residues. V was clipped by 5 bases and J by 0 bases, with 22 bases between them. Looked up from germline, CDR1 is MDHEN and CDR2 is SYDVKM. Full variable domain (remainder filled in from reference TRBV28 and TRBJ2-2): DVKVTQSSRYLVKRTGEKVFLECVQDMDHENMFWYRQDPGLGLRLIYFSYDVKMKEKGDIPEGYSVSREKKERFSLILESASTNQTSMYLCASSPPRAGASTNTGELFFGEGSRLTVL.

This clonotype was detected many times. V and J are TRBV3-1 and TRBJ2-3, with a weak D call TRBD1 (5 bases). This CDR3 has 14 residues. Trimming shortened V by 1 base and J by 2 bases, and 7 bases separated the two germline ends. Germline V CDR1 and CDR2: LGHDT, YNNKEL (reference sequence). The CDR3 reads CASSQGQNTDTQYF. CDR3 in DNA: TGTGCCAGCAGCCAAGGACAGAACACAGATACGCAGTATTTT.

This clonotype was seen a handful of times. CDR3 DNA sequence: TGCAGTGGGAGGAGCTCCTACGAGCAGTACTTC. Protein: CSGRSSYEQYF. The chain uses TRBV20-1 and TRBJ2-7; D perhaps matches TRBD2 (5 bases). The CDR3 length is 11 residues. The germline gives CDR1 DFQATT, CDR2 SNEGSKA (reference sequence). Trimming shortened V by 7 bases and J by 0 bases, and 7 bases separated the two germline ends.

This clonotype was counted a few times. The chain has TRBV27 and TRBJ2-7; the D call may be TRBD1 or TRBD2 (5 bases each). The CDR3 length is 15 residues. Trimming stripped 6 bases from V and 0 bases from J, with 15 bases between. Germline CDR1 is MNHEY and CDR2 is SMNVEV (reference sequence). CDR3 region: CASSPPGTYSYEQYF. As DNA, the CDR3 is TGTGCCAGCAGCCCCCCCGGGACGTACTCCTACGAGCAGTACTTC.

This clonotype has a handful of counts. The V and J genes are TRBV7-9 and TRBJ2-7; D is uncertain. The CDR3 consists of 13 residues. Germline-derived CDR1 and CDR2 are SEHNR and FQNEAQ (reference sequence). As DNA, the CDR3 is TGTGCTACAAGCAGCTCGGGCTTCTACGAGCAGTACTTC. Translation: CATSSSGFYEQYF.

This clonotype was seen a handful of times. The chain uses TRBV29-1 and TRBJ1-2, with D unresolved. Germline CDR1 is SQVTM and CDR2 is ANQGSEA. This CDR3 has 13 amino acids. With 4 bases removed from V and 8 bases from J, the gap between germline ends came to 17 bases. CDR3 bases: TGCAGCGTTGTTGTTGGTGAAAGAGGGGGCTACACCTTC. It translates to CSVVVGERGGYTF.

This clonotype was observed a handful of times. CDR3 amino acids: CASSSPSTPDHRRAKNIQYF. CDR3 nucleotides: TGTGCCAGCAGCTCCCCCTCCACCCCGGACCATAGGAGGGCCAAAAACATTCAGTACTTC. V and J are TRBV7-8 and TRBJ2-4, with a weak D call TRBD2 (5 bases). Trimming pared 4 bases from V and 1 base from J, leaving 26 bases between. Germline V CDR1 and CDR2: SGHVS, FQNEAQ. This CDR3 contains 20 residues.

A word on this clonotype: Relative to the germline gene, one junction end is altered; a read error may explain this. V gene TRBV5-5 combines with J gene TRBJ1-2, with 10 bases matching TRBD1. Germline CDR1 is SGHKS and CDR2 is YYEKEE (reference sequence). This CDR3 comprises 16 residues. CDR3 sequence: CASSSGQGGYFDGYPF. The CDR3 DNA sequence: TGTGCCAGCAGCTCCGGACAGGGGGGTTACTTTGATGGCTACCCCTTC.

This clonotype has ten or more counts. V gene TRBV7-2 combines with J gene TRBJ1-4; D is unclear. In germline, CDR1 is SGHTA, CDR2 FQGNSA. V dropped 5 bases and J dropped 8 bases, with 9 bases sitting between them. This CDR3 region has 12 residues. This chain's CDR3 is CASSPGREKLFF. DNA of the CDR3: TGTGCCAGCAGCCCCGGACGGGAAAAACTGTTTTTT.

This clonotype was counted ten times or more. This chain links TRBV4-1 with TRBJ2-2; D is perhaps TRBD2 (5 bases). The CDR3 is 15 amino acids. Germline CDR1 is MGHRA and CDR2 is YSYEKL. The V end was cut by 6 bases, the J end by 1 base, with 12 bases between. In DNA form, the CDR3 reads TGCGCCAGCAGGCCTATGGGAGAGAACACCGGGGAGCTGTTTTTT. Its protein product is CASRPMGENTGELFF.

This clonotype has a count of ten or more. The chain recombines TRBV12-3 or TRBV12-4 with TRBJ1-5, with 10 bases aligning to TRBD1. Trimming removed 6 bases from V and 4 bases from J; junction bases left unmatched: 9. The CDR3 is 16 residues long. CDR3 loop: CASSKGDRGLNQPQHF. CDR3 nucleotide sequence: TGTGCCAGCAGCAAGGGGGACAGGGGCCTTAATCAGCCCCAGCATTTT.

The chain joins TRBV12-3 or TRBV12-4 to TRBJ1-5, with 9 positions matching TRBD1. The CDR3 is 15 amino acids. Trimming took 5 bases from V and 5 from J; bases not matched to a gene: 7. Here the CDR3 DNA reads TGTGCCAGCAGTACGCACAGGGGGCAGGATCAGCCCCAGCATTTT. It yields the protein CASSTHRGQDQPQHF.

This clonotype has a count of ten or more. The chain uses TRBV24-1 and TRBJ2-3, with D hard to call. Trimming removed 5 bases from V and 3 bases from J, with 5 bases in between. The CDR3 is 12 amino acids. Germline V gives CDR1 KGHDR, CDR2 SFDVKD. The CDR3 DNA reads as TGTGCCACCAGTGTAAGTACAGATACGCAGTATTTT. Protein sequence: CATSVSTDTQYF.

This rearrangement joins TRBV20-1 to TRBJ1-2; 11 bases are shared with TRBD1. V was clipped by 0 bases and J by 3 bases; unmatched bases: 6. Germline V gives CDR1 DFQATT, CDR2 SNEGSKA (reference sequence). This CDR3 has 16 residues. CDR3 in DNA: TGCAGTGCTAGAGATTGGGGGACAGGGGGGGACTATGGCTACACCTTC. Translating gives CSARDWGTGGDYGYTF.

This clonotype was observed at least ten times. This chain uses TRBV3-1 with TRBJ1-2; a weak D match, TRBD1 (5 bases). The CDR3 covers 14 residues. From germline, CDR1 is LGHDT and CDR2 YNNKEL (reference sequence). The germline V and J ends were trimmed by 1 base and 3 bases, with 9 bases remaining between them. The CDR3 DNA is TGTGCCAGCAGCCAAGGGGACCGGTACTATGGCTACACCTTC. This codes for CASSQGDRYYGYTF. The whole variable domain, filled in from reference TRBV3-1 and TRBJ1-2, reads DTAVSQTPKYLVTQMGNDKSIKCEQNLGHDTMYWYKQDSKKFLKIMFSYNNKELIINETVPNRFSPKSPDKAHLNLHINSLELGDSAVYFCASSQGDRYYGYTFGSGTRLTVV.

This clonotype was recorded once. V gene TRBV12-3 or TRBV12-4 combines with J gene TRBJ2-3, with TRBD1 identical over 8 bases. Trimming cost V 7 bases and J 2 bases; bases outside gene matches: 5. This CDR3 is built from 14 residues. The CDR3 spells CASTGGAITDTQYF. CDR3 in DNA: TGTGCCAGCACAGGGGGCGCGATCACAGATACGCAGTATTTT.

This clonotype came up a few times. The chain joins TRBV7-9 to TRBJ2-5; a possible D gene is TRBD2 (6 bases). This CDR3 has 14 residues. The germline gives CDR1 SEHNR, CDR2 FQNEAQ (reference sequence). V was pared by 4 bases and J by 5 bases, with 14 bases between. In DNA, the CDR3 is TGTGCCAGCAGCTCCCCTCTGGAGGGGGAGACCCAGTACTTC. Translation gives CASSSPLEGETQYF. Drawing the rest from reference TRBV7-9 and TRBJ2-5, the complete variable domain is DTGVSQNPRHKITKRGQNVTFRCDPISEHNRLYWYRQTLGQGPEFLTYFQNEAQLEKSRLLSDRFSAERPKGSFSTLEIQRTEQGDSAMYLCASSSPLEGETQYFGPGTRLLVL.

This clonotype occurred a few times. This chain connects TRBV20-1 to TRBJ2-1, with D unclear. Germline CDR1 reads DFQATT; CDR2 reads SNEGSKA (reference sequence). The CDR3 has 13 amino acids. V shed 7 bases and J shed 0 bases, with 10 bases lying between them. CDR3 amino acids: CSVRPSSYNEQFF. The CDR3 nucleotides are TGCAGTGTGAGACCTAGCTCCTACAATGAGCAGTTCTTC.

The table lists this clonotype with many counts. The chain carries TRBV7-9 and TRBJ2-2, with D possibly being TRBD2 (6 bases). V lost 0 bases to trimming and J lost 3 bases, with 14 bases between them. The germline gives CDR1 SEHNR, CDR2 FQNEAQ (reference sequence). The CDR3 is made up of 17 amino acids. The CDR3 DNA sequence: TGTGCCAGCAGCTTAGCGCTTGTTGGCGGGGACACCGGGGAGCTGTTTTTT. Translating gives CASSLALVGGDTGELFF.

The chain recombines TRBV27 with TRBJ2-6; D is undetermined. There are 17 residues in the CDR3. In germline, CDR1 is MNHEY, CDR2 SMNVEV (reference sequence). V was shortened by 2 bases and J by 4 bases, with 15 bases between the two germline ends. The CDR3 is CASSLTPSGTGANVLTF. The CDR3 DNA sequence: TGTGCCAGCAGTTTAACCCCCTCAGGCACCGGGGCCAACGTCCTGACTTTC. The variable domain in full, completed from reference TRBV27 and TRBJ2-6, reads EAQVTQNPRYLITVTGKKLTVTCSQNMNHEYMSWYRQDPGLGLRQIYYSMNVEVTDKGDVPEGYKVSRKEKRNFPLILESPSPNQTSLYFCASSLTPSGTGANVLTFGAGSRLTVL.